Listed below are T cell receptor beta chains from one sample, sequenced in a study of blood T cell repertoires in COVID-19. The assay was immunoSEQ multiplex PCR, and TCRdb's table has in-frame clones only and misses some. The table shows 250,000 to 300,000 clones, with over 75% occurring only once. Material for sequencing was peripheral blood. The receptors were gathered from a man in his fifties or sixties with active or convalescent COVID-19. Each CDR3 is given with its conserved first and last residue. Fields, in order: D gene, J gene, V gene, CDR3 length, clone size, CDR3 DNA, CDR3 protein. D genes are given only for firm matches. Clone size, where shown, is once, few, many, or a class for clones that have expanded.

- | TRBJ1-5 | TRBV27 | 13 | - | TGTGCCAGCAGTCTCAGCGATAATCAGCCCCAGCATTTT | CASSLSDNQPQHF
TRBD2 | TRBJ2-1 | TRBV5-1 | 15 | - | TGCGCCAGCAGTTCCGGGACTAAAGCCTACAATGAGCAGTTCTTC | CASSSGTKAYNEQFF
- | TRBJ1-1 | TRBV15 | 14 | - | TGTGCCACCAGCAGAGATCATGGGGCAGTCGACGCTTTCTTT | CATSRDHGAVDAFF
- | TRBJ1-2 | TRBV5-6 | 14 | - | TGTGCCAGCAGCTTGATCGGGAGGGACTATGGCTACACCTTC | CASSLIGRDYGYTF
TRBD1 | TRBJ2-7 | TRBV28 | 22 | - | TGTGCCAGCAACTCATACGGCGGACAGGGGGCGCCGGGACGGGTGAGCTCCTACGAGCAGTACTTC | CASNSYGGQGAPGRVSSYEQYF
TRBD1 | TRBJ1-5 | TRBV28 | 15 | - | TGTGCCAGCAGTTTAAGACAGGGAAGCAATCAGCCCCAGCATTTT | CASSLRQGSNQPQHF
TRBD1 | TRBJ1-2 | TRBV6-2/TRBV6-3 | 16 | - | TGTGCCAGCAGTAAGCTTGATGACAGGGCCCGCTATGGCTACACCTTC | CASSKLDDRARYGYTF
- | TRBJ1-2 | TRBV5-4 | 14 | - | TGTGCCAGCAGCTTCGACAGTGAAAACTATGGCTACACCTTC | CASSFDSENYGYTF
TRBD2 | TRBJ2-1 | TRBV3-1/TRBV3-2 | 17 | once | TGTGCCAGCAGCCGAGAACTAGCGGGAGGGCCAGGCAATGAGCAGTTCTTC | CASSRELAGGPGNEQFF
- | TRBJ2-7 | TRBV11-2 | 14 | - | TGTGCCAGCAGCCCCCTAACAGGGTATAACGAGCAGTACTTC | CASSPLTGYNEQYF
TRBD2 | TRBJ2-1 | TRBV11-2 | 15 | - | TGTGCCAGCAGCTCGTCTAGCGGGGGCTACAATGAGCAGTTCTTC | CASSSSSGGYNEQFF
TRBD2 | TRBJ2-7 | TRBV4-2 | 16 | - | TGTGCCAGCAGCCAAGATCATAAGCGGGAAACCTACGAGCAGTACTTC | CASSQDHKRETYEQYF
TRBD1 | TRBJ1-1 | TRBV19 | 17 | - | TGTGCCAGTAGTATAGTCCGACAGGACAGGGGTTCCACTGAAGCTTTCTTT | CASSIVRQDRGSTEAFF
TRBD1 | TRBJ1-2 | TRBV12-3/TRBV12-4 | 13 | - | TGTGCCAGCAGGTTAGGGACAGGGGATGGCTACACCTTC | CASRLGTGDGYTF
TRBD2 | TRBJ2-7 | TRBV4-3 | 15 | - | TGCGCCAGCAGCCAGGGCCTAGCGGGGCGGTACGAGCAGTACTTC | CASSQGLAGRYEQYF
- | TRBJ2-7 | TRBV28 | 13 | - | TGTGCCAGCAGCTGGGAGGGGGGCCACGAGCAGTACTTC | CASSWEGGHEQYF
TRBD1 | TRBJ1-1 | TRBV3-1/TRBV3-2 | 11 | once | TGTGCCAGCAGCGAGACAGGGTCGGCTTTCTTT | CASSETGSAFF
TRBD1 | TRBJ1-4 | TRBV19 | 12 | - | TGTGCCAGCTCCCAGGACAGGGCAAAACTGTTTTTT | CASSQDRAKLFF
- | TRBJ1-1 | TRBV19 | 12 | - | TGTGCCAGTAGGCCGTGGGGGGCTGAAGCTTTCTTT | CASRPWGAEAFF